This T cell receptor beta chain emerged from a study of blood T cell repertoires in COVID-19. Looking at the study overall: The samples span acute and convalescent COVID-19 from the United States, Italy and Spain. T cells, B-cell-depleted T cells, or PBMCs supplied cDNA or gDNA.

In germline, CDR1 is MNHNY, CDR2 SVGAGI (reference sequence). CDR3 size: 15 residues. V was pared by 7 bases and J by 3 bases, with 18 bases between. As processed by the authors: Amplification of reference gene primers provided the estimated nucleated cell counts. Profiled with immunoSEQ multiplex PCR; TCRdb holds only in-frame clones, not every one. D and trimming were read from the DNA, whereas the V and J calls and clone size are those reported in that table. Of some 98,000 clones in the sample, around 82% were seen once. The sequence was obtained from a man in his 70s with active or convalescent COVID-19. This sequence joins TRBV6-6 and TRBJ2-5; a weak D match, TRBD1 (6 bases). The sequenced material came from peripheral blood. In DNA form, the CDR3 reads TGTGCCAGCATGGTTCCGACAGGAAGGGAAGAGACCCAGTACTTC. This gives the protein CASMVPTGREETQYF.